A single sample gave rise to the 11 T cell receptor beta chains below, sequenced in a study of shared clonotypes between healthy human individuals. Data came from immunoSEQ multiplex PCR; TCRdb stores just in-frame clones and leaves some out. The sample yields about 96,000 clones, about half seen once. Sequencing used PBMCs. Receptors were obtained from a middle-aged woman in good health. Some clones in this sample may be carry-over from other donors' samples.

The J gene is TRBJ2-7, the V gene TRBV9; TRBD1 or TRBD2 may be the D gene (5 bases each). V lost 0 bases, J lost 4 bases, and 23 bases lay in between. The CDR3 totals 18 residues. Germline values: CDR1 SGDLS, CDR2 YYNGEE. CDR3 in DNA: TGTGCCAGCAGCGTAGGCCCCGGGACCCGGTTTGGGATTTACGAGCAGTACTTC. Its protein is CASSVGPGTRFGIYEQYF.

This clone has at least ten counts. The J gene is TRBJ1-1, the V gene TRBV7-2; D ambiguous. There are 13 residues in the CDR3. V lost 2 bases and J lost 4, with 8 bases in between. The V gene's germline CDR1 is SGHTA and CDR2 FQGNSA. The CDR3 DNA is TGTGCCAGCAGCTTAACCGAGGGCACTGAAGCTTTCTTT. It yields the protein CASSLTEGTEAFF. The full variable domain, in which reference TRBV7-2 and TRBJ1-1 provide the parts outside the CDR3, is GAGVSQSPSNKVTEKGKDVELRCDPISGHTALYWYRQSLGQGLEFLIYFQGNSAPDKSGLPSDRFSAERTGGSVSTLTIQRTQQEDSAVYLCASSLTEGTEAFFGQGTRLTVV.

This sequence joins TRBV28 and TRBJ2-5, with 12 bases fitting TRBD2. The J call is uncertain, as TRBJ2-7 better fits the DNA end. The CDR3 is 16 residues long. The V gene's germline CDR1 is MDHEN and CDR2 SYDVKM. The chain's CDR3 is CASSSPSLAGGDEQYF. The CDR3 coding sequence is TGTGCCAGCAGTTCTCCCTCACTAGCGGGAGGCGACGAGCAGTACTTC.

The DNA for the CDR3 is TGTGCCAGCAGCTCCCCACCCCAGGGCCAAGGGACCTACGAGCAGTACTTC. This translates into CASSSPPQGQGTYEQYF. The V gene is TRBV7-3, the J gene TRBJ2-7; possibly TRBD1 for D (5 bases). Germline V gives CDR1 SGHTA, CDR2 FQGTGA. Trimming left V 4 bases short and J 2 bases short, with 21 bases between. This CDR3 spans 17 amino acids. The variable domain in full, completed from reference TRBV7-3 and TRBJ2-7, reads GAGVSQTPSNKVTEKGKYVELRCDPISGHTALYWYRQSLGQGPEFLIYFQGTGAADDSGLPNDRFFAVRPEGSVSTLKIQRTERGDSAVYLCASSSPPQGQGTYEQYFGPGTRLTVT.

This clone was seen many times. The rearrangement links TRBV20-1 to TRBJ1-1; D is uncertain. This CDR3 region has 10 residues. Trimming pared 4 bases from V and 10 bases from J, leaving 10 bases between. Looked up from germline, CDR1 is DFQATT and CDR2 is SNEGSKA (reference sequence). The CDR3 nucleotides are TGCAGTGCTATGGGGTGGGGAGCTTTCTTT. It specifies CSAMGWGAFF.

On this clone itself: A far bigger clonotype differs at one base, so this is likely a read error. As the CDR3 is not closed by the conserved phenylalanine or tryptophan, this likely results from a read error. The chain's CDR3 is CATLAGAPYEQYL. CDR3 DNA sequence: TGTGCCACCCTAGCGGGGGCCCCCTACGAGCAGTACCTC. The chain employs TRBV27 and TRBJ2-7; 10 positions match TRBD2. V was clipped by 10 bases and J by 2 bases; unmatched bases: 5. The CDR3 spans 13 residues. The germline V gene has CDR1 MNHEY and CDR2 SMNVEV (reference sequence).

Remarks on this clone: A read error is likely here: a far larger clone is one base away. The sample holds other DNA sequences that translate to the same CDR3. In DNA, the CDR3 is TGTGCCAGCAGCTTGAGGAGACAGGCCTACGAGCAGTACTTC. Translating gives CASSLRRQAYEQYF. This chain connects TRBV28 to TRBJ2-7; tentative D call: TRBD1 (6 bases). The V end was cut by 6 bases, the J end by 2 bases, with 14 bases between. This CDR3 has 14 amino acids. Germline CDR1 is MDHEN and CDR2 is SYDVKM.

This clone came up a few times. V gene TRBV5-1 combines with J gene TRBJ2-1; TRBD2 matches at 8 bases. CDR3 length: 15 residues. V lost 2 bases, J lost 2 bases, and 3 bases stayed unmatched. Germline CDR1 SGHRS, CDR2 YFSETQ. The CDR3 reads CASSFTSGTYNEQFF. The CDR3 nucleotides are TGCGCCAGCAGCTTTACTAGCGGCACCTACAATGAGCAGTTCTTC.

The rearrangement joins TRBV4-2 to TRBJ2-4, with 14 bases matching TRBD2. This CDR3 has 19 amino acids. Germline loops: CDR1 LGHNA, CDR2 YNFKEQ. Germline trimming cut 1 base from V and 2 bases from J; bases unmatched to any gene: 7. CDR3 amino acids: CASSQAGTSGRLPKNIQYF. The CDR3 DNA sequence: TGTGCCAGCAGCCAAGCTGGGACTAGCGGGAGACTCCCCAAAAACATTCAGTACTTC.

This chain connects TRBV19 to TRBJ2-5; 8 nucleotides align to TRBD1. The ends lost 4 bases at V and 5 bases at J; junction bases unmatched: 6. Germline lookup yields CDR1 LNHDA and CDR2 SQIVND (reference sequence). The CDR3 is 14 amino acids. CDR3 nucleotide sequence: TGTGCCAGTAGTACCACCACAGGGGGGGAGACCCAGTACTTC. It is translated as CASSTTTGGETQYF.

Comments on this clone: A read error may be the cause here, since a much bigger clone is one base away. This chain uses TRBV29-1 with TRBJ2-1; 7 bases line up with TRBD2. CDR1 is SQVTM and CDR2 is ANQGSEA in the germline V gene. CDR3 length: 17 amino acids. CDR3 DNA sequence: TGCGGCGTTGTCGATCCTTACACGCCGGGAGGCCCGAATGAGCAGTTCTTC. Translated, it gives CGVVDPYTPGGPNEQFF.